These 26 T cell receptor beta chains came from one sample sequenced in a study of a mutant IDH1 vaccine in newly diagnosed glioma. Here immunoSEQ multiplex PCR was the method, and the copy in TCRdb shows in-frame clones only, minus some. Of over 75,000 clones in the sample, 70% to 90% are singletons; the top ten hold approximately 5%. The antigens of these receptors remain unknown. Time point noted: week 47, end of study. Topical imiquimod was applied with each vaccine dose, which held 300 ug of mutant IDH1 20-mer peptide. The sequencing here drew on PBMCs, taken from a glioma patient whose treatment included an IDH1 peptide vaccine. These receptors were obtained from a man aged 40-55 years with glioma.

The V and J genes are TRBV23-1 and TRBJ2-7; 13 bases line up with TRBD2. TRBV23-1 belongs to the ORF category, with a function that is uncertain. With 2 bases clipped from V and 4 bases from J, the junction kept 5 bases outside the gene matches. CDR3 length: 16 residues. The CDR3 nucleotides read TGCGCCAGCAGTCAACCCGGACTAGCGGGAGTATACGAGCAGTACTTC. It encodes CASSQPGLAGVYEQYF.

CDR3 loop: CASRAGTAYGYTF. The DNA of the CDR3 is TGTGCCAGCAGGGCCGGGACAGCCTATGGCTACACCTTC. This rearrangement joins TRBV7-2 to TRBJ1-2, with 7 bases identical to TRBD1. The germline V gene encodes CDR1 SGHTA and CDR2 FQGNSA. The CDR3 extends over 13 amino acids. Trimming at V came to 6 bases and at J to 4 bases, leaving 5 bases not matched to a gene.

The chain is built from TRBV7-2 and TRBJ2-6, with D perhaps matching TRBD2 (5 bases). This CDR3 region has 14 residues. V was clipped by 5 bases and J by 0 bases, with 5 bases between them. Germline V gene data show CDR1 as SGHTA and CDR2 as FQGNSA. CDR3 nucleotides: TGTGCCAGCAGCCGGGACTCTGGGGCCAACGTCCTGACTTTC. This gives the protein CASSRDSGANVLTF.

The rearrangement links TRBV7-9 to TRBJ1-4; D possibly corresponds to TRBD1 (5 bases). Trimming pared 6 bases from V and 8 bases from J, leaving 19 bases between. Germline V gene sequence: CDR1 SEHNR, CDR2 FQNEAQ (reference sequence). This CDR3 region has 15 residues. The CDR3: CASSSRIPKGEKLFF. The CDR3 region has the DNA TGTGCCAGCAGTTCTCGGATCCCAAAGGGGGAAAAACTGTTTTTT.

The chain couples TRBV5-6 to TRBJ2-7, with unresolved D. Germline V gene data show CDR1 as SGHDT and CDR2 as YYEEEE. V lost 3 bases and J lost 7, with 11 bases in between. This CDR3 is 12 amino acids long. The CDR3 is CASSWTTREQYF. The CDR3 region has the DNA TGTGCCAGCAGCTGGACCACTCGGGAGCAGTACTTC. The full variable domain, in which reference TRBV5-6 and TRBJ2-7 provide the parts outside the CDR3, is DAGVTQSPTHLIKTRGQQVTLRCSPKSGHDTVSWYQQALGQGPQFIFQYYEEEERQRGNFPDRFSGHQFPNYSSELNVNALLLGDSALYLCASSWTTREQYFGPGTRLTVT.

The chain joins TRBV5-8 to TRBJ1-6; the match to TRBD1 covers 9 bases. The V segment lost 8 bases and the J segment 4 bases; nucleotides outside the gene matches: 7. Germline CDR1 is SGHTS and CDR2 is YDEGEE. This CDR3 comprises 15 residues. The CDR3 bases are TGTGCCAGAAACAGGGGGCAGGGGTATAATTCACCCCTCCACTTT. Translating it yields CARNRGQGYNSPLHF.

The chain recombines TRBV9 with TRBJ1-2; 7 bases are shared with TRBD1. The V gene's germline CDR1 is SGDLS and CDR2 YYNGEE. V trimming: 3 bases; J trimming: 6 bases; junction bases outside the gene matches: 11. This CDR3 has 15 residues. For the CDR3, the DNA is TGTGCCAGCAGCGAAGCAGGGGGACGACTGAATGGCTACACCTTC. Residues: CASSEAGGRLNGYTF.

The V gene is TRBV21-1, the J gene TRBJ1-6; the D call TRBD1 from the table was never checked on the DNA. TRBV21-1 is a recognized pseudogene. CDR3 length equals 18 residues. The CDR3 spells CASSKGNRGSSYNSPLHF. The CDR3 region has the DNA TGTGCCAGCAGCAAAGGGAACAGGGGAAGCTCCTATAATTCACCCCTCCACTTT.

This chain connects TRBV5-6 to TRBJ1-2, with 8 positions matching TRBD1. Per germline, CDR1 SGHDT and CDR2 YYEEEE. The CDR3 extends over 16 amino acids. Trimming took 4 bases from V and 1 from J; bases not matched to a gene: 9. The CDR3 loop reads CASSQDRVKVNYGYTF. CDR3 coding DNA: TGTGCCAGCAGCCAGGACAGGGTGAAGGTTAACTATGGCTACACCTTC.

The DNA for the CDR3 is TGTGCCAGCAGCCCGTCGGGGGGCTGGAGCAATCAGCCCCAGCATTTT. Its protein product is CASSPSGGWSNQPQHF. V gene TRBV5-5 combines with J gene TRBJ1-5; tentatively, D is TRBD1 (6 bases). Trimming shortened V by 4 bases and J by 1 base, and 15 bases separated the two germline ends. Germline lookup yields CDR1 SGHKS and CDR2 YYEKEE (reference sequence). CDR3 size: 16 residues. The full variable domain, with the rest looked up from reference TRBV5-5 and TRBJ1-5, is DAGVTQSPTHLIKTRGQQVTLRCSPISGHKSVSWYQQVLGQGPQFIFQYYEKEERGRGNFPDRFSARQFPNYSSELNVNALLLGDSALYLCASSPSGGWSNQPQHFGDGTRLSIL.

This clone is medium-sized by share. The chain is built from TRBV19 and TRBJ2-5, with 7 bases that match TRBD1. The V gene end was trimmed by 5 bases and the J gene end by 5 bases; junction bases not matched to a gene: 14. CDR1 is LNHDA, CDR2 SQIVND, per germline (reference sequence). This CDR3 contains 16 residues. The CDR3 DNA reads as TGTGCCAGTAGTCCCCCGACAGGGACGGGTTGGGAGACCCAGTACTTC. Protein sequence: CASSPPTGTGWETQYF.

This sequence joins TRBV10-1 and TRBJ2-7; perhaps TRBD1 as D (5 bases). The germline CDR1 and CDR2 sequences are WNHNN and SYGVQD (reference sequence). V lost 7 bases, J lost 2 bases, and 15 bases lay in between. The CDR3 spans 14 residues. The CDR3 loop reads CASNRQLLPYEQYF. The CDR3 coding sequence is TGCGCCAGCAACAGACAGCTCCTTCCCTACGAGCAGTACTTC.

The CDR3 reads CASSLKAGGGDTQYF. The DNA for the CDR3 is TGTGCCAGCAGCTTAAAAGCGGGAGGAGGAGATACGCAGTATTTT. V gene TRBV7-2 combines with J gene TRBJ2-3, with 9 positions matching TRBD2. V lost 2 bases, J lost 5 bases, and 5 bases stayed unmatched. This CDR3 is 15 amino acids long. CDR1 is SGHTA and CDR2 is FQGNSA in the germline V gene.

The J gene is TRBJ2-7, the V gene TRBV27; D call uncertain. Trimming took off 7 bases at V and 4 bases at J, with 17 bases between the two ends. The CDR3 covers 14 residues. The germline CDR1 and CDR2 sequences are MNHEY and SMNVEV (reference sequence). Here the CDR3 reads CASTSFARMYEQYF. The DNA for the CDR3 is TGTGCCAGCACCTCATTCGCGAGGATGTACGAGCAGTACTTC.

The chain is built from TRBV18 and TRBJ2-2; D is undetermined. CDR1 and CDR2 from the germline V gene are KGHSH and LQKENI. The CDR3 contains 16 residues. V was shortened by 1 base and J by 6 bases, with 15 bases between the two germline ends. CDR3: CASSPQPPALAGELFF. DNA for the CDR3: TGTGCCAGCTCACCACAGCCCCCCGCGTTGGCCGGGGAGCTGTTTTTT.

The rearrangement links TRBV9 to TRBJ1-1; D gene uncertain. The germline CDR1 and CDR2 sequences are SGDLS and YYNGEE. The CDR3 contains 14 residues. The V gene lost 0 bases and the J gene lost 4 bases, with 10 bases spanning the gap. CDR3 sequence: CASSVEGWSTEAFF. The DNA of the CDR3 is TGTGCCAGCAGCGTAGAGGGATGGAGCACTGAAGCTTTCTTT.

Turning to this clone: Sequence at one end of the junction differs from germline and may be a read error. The chain links TRBV7-9 to TRBJ1-1; a possible D gene is TRBD1 (6 bases). CDR1 and CDR2 from the germline V gene are SEHNR and FQNEAQ (reference sequence). The CDR3 is made up of 14 amino acids. DNA of the CDR3: TGTGCCAGCAGTTTAGGACAGTCGACCTCTGAAGCTTTCTTT. This codes for CASSLGQSTSEAFF.

The chain's CDR3 is CASSQTTGVPLRASGNTIYF. The CDR3 bases are TGTGCCAGCAGCCAAACCACAGGGGTCCCCCTGAGAGCGAGCGGAAACACCATATATTTT. The chain has TRBV14 and TRBJ1-3; TRBD1 aligns across 7 bases. Germline V gene sequence: CDR1 SGHDN, CDR2 FVKESK. This CDR3 region has 20 residues. V lost 2 bases and J lost 4; bases outside the gene matches: 20.

The chain carries TRBV6-6 and TRBJ2-7; 8 bases are shared with TRBD2. Germline V CDR1 and CDR2: MNHNY, SVGAGI (reference sequence). The CDR3 runs to 15 residues. V lost 2 bases, J lost 6 bases, and 9 bases stayed unmatched. The CDR3 sequence is CASSYVPGLGGEQYF. In nucleotides, the CDR3 is TGTGCCAGCAGTTACGTGCCGGGACTAGGCGGCGAGCAGTACTTC.

This sequence joins TRBV2 and TRBJ1-3; no firm D call. Germline CDR1 is SNHLY and CDR2 is FYNNEI. V dropped 8 bases and J dropped 4 bases, with 12 bases sitting between them. The CDR3 is made up of 13 amino acids. Here the CDR3 reads CASGRLEGNTIYF. The CDR3 DNA is TGTGCCAGCGGTCGCCTGGAAGGAAACACCATATATTTT.

The chain joins TRBV4-3 to TRBJ2-7, with 8 bases identical to TRBD1. The germline CDR1 and CDR2 sequences are LGHNA and YSLEER. J was trimmed by 2 bases and V by 4 bases; bases with no gene match: 7. This CDR3 is 15 amino acids long. CDR3 residues: CASSLRTGKAYEQYF. CDR3 in DNA: TGCGCCAGCAGCCTTAGGACAGGGAAGGCCTACGAGCAGTACTTC.

This clone was counted once. The CDR3: CAWKIAGGQETQYF. CDR3 DNA: TGTGCCTGGAAGATAGCGGGGGGGCAAGAGACCCAGTACTTC. This chain uses TRBV30 with TRBJ2-5, with 11 bases that match TRBD2. Germline assignment: CDR1 GTSNPN and CDR2 SVGIG (reference sequence). V dropped 4 bases and J dropped 2; count of bases not matched to a gene: 3. The CDR3 length is 14 residues.

The chain is built from TRBV5-1 and TRBJ2-1, with 12 nucleotides matching TRBD2. This CDR3 contains 15 residues. The V gene end was trimmed by 0 bases and the J gene end by 8 bases; junction bases not matched to a gene: 3. The germline V gene has CDR1 SGHRS and CDR2 YFSETQ. The CDR3 spells CASSLELAGGHEQFF. The CDR3 DNA follows: TGCGCCAGCAGCTTGGAGCTAGCGGGGGGGCATGAGCAGTTCTTC.

The chain has TRBV30 and TRBJ2-5; 7 nucleotides line up with TRBD1. The CDR3 has 13 amino acids. From germline, CDR1 is GTSNPN and CDR2 SVGIG (reference sequence). Unmatched junction bases numbered 3, after V lost 1 base and J lost 4 bases. The CDR3 bases are TGTGCCTGGAGTGCCAGGGGGATAGAGACCCAGTACTTC. Amino acid sequence: CAWSARGIETQYF.

The chain combines TRBV9 with TRBJ2-1; D unresolved. This CDR3 comprises 13 residues. The germline CDR1 and CDR2 sequences are SGDLS and YYNGEE. With 2 bases removed from V and 10 bases from J, the gap between germline ends came to 13 bases. The chain's CDR3 is CASSVGSALEQFF. For the CDR3, the DNA is TGTGCCAGCAGCGTGGGGTCAGCACTAGAGCAGTTCTTC. The full variable domain, in which reference TRBV9 and TRBJ2-1 provide the parts outside the CDR3, is DSGVTQTPKHLITATGQRVTLRCSPRSGDLSVYWYQQSLDQGLQFLIQYYNGEERAKGNILERFSAQQFPDLHSELNLSSLELGDSALYFCASSVGSALEQFFGPGTRLTVL.

This chain joins TRBV19 and TRBJ2-7; possibly TRBD2 for D (6 bases). The CDR3 is made up of 13 amino acids. CDR1 and CDR2 from the germline V gene are LNHDA and SQIVND (reference sequence). V was clipped by 5 bases and J by 3 bases, with 11 bases between them. The CDR3 coding sequence is TGTGCCAGTAGTCGGGGAGGAAGCTACGAGCAGTACTTC. Translated, it gives CASSRGGSYEQYF.